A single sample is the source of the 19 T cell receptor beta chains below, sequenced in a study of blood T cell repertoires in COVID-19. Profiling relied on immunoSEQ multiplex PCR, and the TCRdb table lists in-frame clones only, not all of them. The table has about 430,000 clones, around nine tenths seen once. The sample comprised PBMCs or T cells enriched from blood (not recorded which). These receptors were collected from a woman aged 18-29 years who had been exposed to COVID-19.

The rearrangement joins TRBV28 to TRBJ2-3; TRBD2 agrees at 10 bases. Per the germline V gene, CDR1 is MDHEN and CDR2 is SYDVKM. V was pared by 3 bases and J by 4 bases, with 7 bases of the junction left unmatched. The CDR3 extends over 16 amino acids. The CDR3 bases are TGTGCCAGCAGTTTGGAGGGACTAGCGAGTTCAGATACGCAGTATTTT. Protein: CASSLEGLASSDTQYF.

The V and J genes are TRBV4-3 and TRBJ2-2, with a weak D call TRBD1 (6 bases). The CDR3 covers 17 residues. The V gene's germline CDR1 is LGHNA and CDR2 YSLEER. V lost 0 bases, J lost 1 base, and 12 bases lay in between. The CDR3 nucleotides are TGCGCCAGCAGCCAAGATCCCAGGGGATGGAACACCGGGGAGCTGTTTTTT. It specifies CASSQDPRGWNTGELFF.

CDR3 sequence: CASSRETTGEQYF. DNA of the CDR3: TGTGCCAGCAGTCGGGAGACCACGGGCGAGCAGTACTTC. The chain is built from TRBV12-3 or TRBV12-4 and TRBJ2-7; possible D gene TRBD2, 6 bases. The length of the CDR3 is 13 residues. The V and J ends lost 5 bases and 6 bases respectively, with 14 bases between them.

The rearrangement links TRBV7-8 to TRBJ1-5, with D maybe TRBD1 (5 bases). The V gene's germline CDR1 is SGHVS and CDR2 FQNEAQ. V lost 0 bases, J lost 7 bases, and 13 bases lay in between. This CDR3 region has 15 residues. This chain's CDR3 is CASSLALRVEQPQHF. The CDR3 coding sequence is TGTGCCAGCAGCTTAGCGCTCAGGGTTGAGCAGCCCCAGCATTTT. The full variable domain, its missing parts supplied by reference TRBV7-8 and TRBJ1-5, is GAGVSQSPRYKVAKRGQDVALRCDPISGHVSLFWYQQALGQGPEFLTYFQNEAQLDKSGLPSDRFFAERPEGSVSTLKIQRTQQEDSAVYLCASSLALRVEQPQHFGDGTRLSIL.

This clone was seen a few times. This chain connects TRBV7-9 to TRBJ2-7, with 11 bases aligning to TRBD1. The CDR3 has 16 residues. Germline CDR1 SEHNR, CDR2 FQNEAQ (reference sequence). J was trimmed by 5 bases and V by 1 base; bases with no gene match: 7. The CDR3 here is CASSLEVGQGVHEQYF. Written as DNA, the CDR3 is TGTGCCAGCAGCTTAGAGGTGGGACAGGGGGTCCACGAGCAGTACTTC.

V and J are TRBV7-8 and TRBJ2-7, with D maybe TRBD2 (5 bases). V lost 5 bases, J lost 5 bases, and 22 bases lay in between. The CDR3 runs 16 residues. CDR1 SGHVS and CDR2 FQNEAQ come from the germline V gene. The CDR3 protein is CASSPRGRGLENEQYF. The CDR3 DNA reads TGTGCCAGCAGCCCTCGCGGGCGAGGCCTCGAAAACGAGCAGTACTTC.

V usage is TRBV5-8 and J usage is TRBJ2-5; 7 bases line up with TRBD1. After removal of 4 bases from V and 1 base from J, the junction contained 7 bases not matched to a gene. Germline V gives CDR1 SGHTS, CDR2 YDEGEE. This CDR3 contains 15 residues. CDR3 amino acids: CASSRRQGRQETQYF. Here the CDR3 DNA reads TGTGCCAGCAGCAGACGACAGGGCCGCCAAGAGACCCAGTACTTC. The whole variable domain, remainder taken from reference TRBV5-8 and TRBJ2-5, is EAGVTQSPTHLIKTRGQQATLRCSPISGHTSVYWYQQALGLGLQFLLWYDEGEERNRGNFPPRFSGRQFPNYSSELNVNALELEDSALYLCASSRRQGRQETQYFGPGTRLLVL.

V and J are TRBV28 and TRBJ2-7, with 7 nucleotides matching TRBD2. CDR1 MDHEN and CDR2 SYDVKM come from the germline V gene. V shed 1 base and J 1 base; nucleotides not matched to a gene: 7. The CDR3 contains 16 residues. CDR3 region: CASSLSAGDRSYEQYF. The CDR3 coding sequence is TGTGCCAGCAGTTTATCCGCGGGGGATAGGTCCTACGAGCAGTACTTC.

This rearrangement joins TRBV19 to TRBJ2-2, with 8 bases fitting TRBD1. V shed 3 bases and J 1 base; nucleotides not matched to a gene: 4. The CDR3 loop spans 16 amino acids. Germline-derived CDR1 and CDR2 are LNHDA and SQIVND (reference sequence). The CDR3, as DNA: TGTGCCAGTAGTATCCCCGGGACAGGGAACACCGGGGAGCTGTTTTTT. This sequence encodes CASSIPGTGNTGELFF.

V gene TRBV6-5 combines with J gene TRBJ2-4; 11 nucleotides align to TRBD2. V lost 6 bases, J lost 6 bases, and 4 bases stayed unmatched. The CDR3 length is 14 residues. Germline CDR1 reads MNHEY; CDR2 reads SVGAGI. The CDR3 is CASSNSGRGNIQYF. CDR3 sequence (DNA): TGTGCCAGCAGCAATAGCGGGAGGGGAAACATTCAGTACTTC.

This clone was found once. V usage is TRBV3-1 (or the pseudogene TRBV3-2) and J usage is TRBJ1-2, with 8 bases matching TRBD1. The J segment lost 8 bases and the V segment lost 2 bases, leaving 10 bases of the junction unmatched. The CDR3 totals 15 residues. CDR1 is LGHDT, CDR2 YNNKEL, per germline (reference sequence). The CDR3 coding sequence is TGTGCCAGCAGCCAACCTCCAGGGGGCTCCCGAGGCTACACCTTC. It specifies CASSQPPGGSRGYTF.

CDR3 DNA: TGTGCCAGCACGGGGGGAATCTACGAGCAGTACTTC. This sequence encodes CASTGGIYEQYF. The chain links TRBV28 to TRBJ2-7, with 7 bases lining up with TRBD2. In germline, CDR1 is MDHEN, CDR2 SYDVKM. This CDR3 spans 12 amino acids. The V and J ends lost 7 bases and 3 bases, in that order; junction bases with no gene match: 3.

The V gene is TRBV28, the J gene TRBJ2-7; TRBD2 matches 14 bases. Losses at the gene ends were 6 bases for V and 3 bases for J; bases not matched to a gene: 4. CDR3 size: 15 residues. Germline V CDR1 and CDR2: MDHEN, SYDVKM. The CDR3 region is CASRRLAGGYYEQYF. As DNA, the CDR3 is TGTGCCAGCAGACGACTAGCGGGAGGGTACTACGAGCAGTACTTC.

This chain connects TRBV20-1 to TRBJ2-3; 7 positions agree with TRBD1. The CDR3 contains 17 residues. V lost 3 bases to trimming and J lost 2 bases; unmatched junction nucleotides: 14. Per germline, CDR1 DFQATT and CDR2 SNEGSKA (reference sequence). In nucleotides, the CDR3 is TGCAGTGCTAGTGCTCCAACAGGGGCTGGGTACACAGATACGCAGTATTTT. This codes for CSASAPTGAGYTDTQYF.

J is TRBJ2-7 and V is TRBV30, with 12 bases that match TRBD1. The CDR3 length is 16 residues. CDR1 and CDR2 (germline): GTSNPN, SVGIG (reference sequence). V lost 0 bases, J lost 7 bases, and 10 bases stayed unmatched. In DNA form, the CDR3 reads TGTGCCTGGAGTGTAGGGACAGGGGGCCTCTTAGGGGAGCAGTACTTC. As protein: CAWSVGTGGLLGEQYF.

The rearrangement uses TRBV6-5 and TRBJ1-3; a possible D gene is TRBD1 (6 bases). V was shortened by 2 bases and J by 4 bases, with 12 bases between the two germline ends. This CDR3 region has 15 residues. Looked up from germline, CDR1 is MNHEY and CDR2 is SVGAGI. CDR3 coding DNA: TGTGCCAGCAGTTACGGCGGGGGGCCGGGAAACACCATATATTTT. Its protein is CASSYGGGPGNTIYF.

The CDR3 loop is CASSQALGGSYYNEQFF. The CDR3 region has the DNA TGTGCCAGCAGCCAAGCCCTGGGCGGGAGCTACTACAATGAGCAGTTCTTC. The rearrangement links TRBV3-1 (or the pseudogene TRBV3-2) to TRBJ2-1, with 7 bases that match TRBD2. V was pared by 1 base and J by 3 bases, with 9 bases of the junction left unmatched. The CDR3 length is 17 residues. Germline-derived CDR1 and CDR2 are LGHDT and YNNKEL (reference sequence).

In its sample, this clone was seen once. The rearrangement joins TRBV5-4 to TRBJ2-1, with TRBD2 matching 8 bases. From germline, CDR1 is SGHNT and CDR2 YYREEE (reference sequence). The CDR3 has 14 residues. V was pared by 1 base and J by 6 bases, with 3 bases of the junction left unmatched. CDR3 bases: TGTGCCAGCAGCTTGAGTACTAGCGGCAATGAGCAGTTCTTC. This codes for CASSLSTSGNEQFF.

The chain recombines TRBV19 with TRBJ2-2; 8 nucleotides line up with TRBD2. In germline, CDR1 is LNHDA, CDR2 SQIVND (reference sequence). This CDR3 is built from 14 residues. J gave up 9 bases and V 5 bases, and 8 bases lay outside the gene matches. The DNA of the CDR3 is TGTGCCAGTAGTGAGCGGGAGACTACCAGGGAGCTGTTTTTT. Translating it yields CASSERETTRELFF.